The 21 T cell receptor beta chains below come from one sample, sequenced in a study of T cell changes during pregnancy in multiple sclerosis. TCRdb's copy holds only in-frame clones and misses some; the assay was immunoSEQ multiplex PCR. This table holds some 31,000 clones, about 88% found once. Sample: CD8+ T cells from peripheral blood mononuclear cells, taken in the second trimester of pregnancy. These receptors were collected from a female donor with multiple sclerosis, enrolled in a pregnancy study.

The chain employs TRBV4-2 and TRBJ2-7; D is possibly TRBD2 (6 bases). Germline CDR1 reads LGHNA; CDR2 reads YNFKEQ. V lost 0 bases to trimming and J lost 5 bases, with 17 bases between them. The CDR3 contains 16 residues. The CDR3 loop is CASSQDSGEAYHEQYF. The CDR3 nucleotides read TGTGCCAGCAGCCAAGATTCGGGGGAGGCTTACCACGAGCAGTACTTC.

This chain connects TRBV19 to TRBJ1-2; D not resolved. Germline V gene data show CDR1 as LNHDA and CDR2 as SQIVND (reference sequence). The CDR3 spans 15 residues. V was trimmed by 5 bases and J by 2 bases, leaving 15 bases between them. Written as DNA, the CDR3 is TGTGCCAGTAGTCGCCTTTTTGAGAGGAACTATGGCTACACCTTC. This encodes CASSRLFERNYGYTF.

The chain recombines TRBV2 with TRBJ1-2; the D is unclear. Trimming left V 7 bases short and J 4 bases short, with 13 bases between. This CDR3 is built from 13 residues. Germline V gene data show CDR1 as SNHLY and CDR2 as FYNNEI. DNA for the CDR3: TGTGCCAGCACCCCGGGAGGCCTCTATGGCTACACCTTC. It yields the protein CASTPGGLYGYTF.

The chain uses TRBV7-7 and TRBJ2-5; D is possibly TRBD2 (6 bases). V lost 6 bases and J 5 bases, leaving 19 bases between the germline ends. There are 15 residues in the CDR3. The germline gives CDR1 SSHAT, CDR2 FNYEAQ (reference sequence). The CDR3 protein is CASSFYVAGLETQYF. CDR3 in DNA: TGTGCCAGCAGTTTTTACGTTGCGGGGTTGGAGACCCAGTACTTC. Looking up the rest from reference TRBV7-7 and TRBJ2-5 gives the full variable domain: GAGVSQSPRYKVTKRGQDVTLRCDPISSHATLYWYQQALGQGPEFLTYFNYEAQPDKSGLPSDRFSAERPEGSISTLTIQRTEQRDSAMYRCASSFYVAGLETQYFGPGTRLLVL.

V and J are TRBV27 and TRBJ1-1; no clear D gene. The CDR3 is made up of 14 amino acids. CDR1 and CDR2 (germline): MNHEY, SMNVEV (reference sequence). Deletions cut 0 bases from V and 4 bases from J, with 9 bases between. CDR3 loop: CASSLSKGSTEAFF. CDR3 nucleotide sequence: TGTGCCAGCAGTTTATCTAAAGGGAGCACTGAAGCTTTCTTT.

V is TRBV28 and J is TRBJ2-3; D is unclear. Germline assignment: CDR1 MDHEN and CDR2 SYDVKM. The V end lost 8 bases, the J end lost 1 base, and 16 bases lay between the germline ends. This CDR3 is built from 15 residues. This chain's CDR3 is CASSPQNSRTDTQYF. As DNA, the CDR3 is TGTGCCAGCTCCCCACAAAACAGTCGCACAGATACGCAGTATTTT.

This clone was detected only once. The chain uses TRBV25-1 and TRBJ2-5; 13 bases are shared with TRBD2. The ends lost 4 bases at V and 4 bases at J; junction bases unmatched: 6. The V gene's germline CDR1 is MGHDK and CDR2 SYGVNS. This CDR3 has 16 amino acids. The CDR3 DNA reads as TGTGCCAGCAGTGGGCCGACTAGCGGGAGGTCAGAGACCCAGTACTTC. This codes for CASSGPTSGRSETQYF.

This clone was seen only a few times. This chain uses TRBV7-9 with TRBJ1-1, with D tentatively TRBD1 (5 bases). V was pared by 6 bases and J by 3 bases, with 11 bases between. The CDR3 runs to 13 residues. Germline V gene sequence: CDR1 SEHNR, CDR2 FQNEAQ (reference sequence). The CDR3 DNA reads as TGTGCCAGCAGGGACACGGGGGACACTGAAGCTTTCTTT. Its translation is CASRDTGDTEAFF.

This sequence joins TRBV28 and TRBJ1-3, with TRBD1 identical over 7 bases. Losses at the gene ends were 8 bases for V and 2 bases for J; bases not matched to a gene: 6. This CDR3 contains 14 residues. The germline V gene has CDR1 MDHEN and CDR2 SYDVKM. This CDR3 reads CASDREGAGNTIYF. CDR3 nucleotides: TGTGCCAGCGACAGGGAAGGAGCTGGAAACACCATATATTTT.

This chain uses TRBV19 with TRBJ1-1; 7 nucleotides match TRBD1. After removal of 4 bases from V and 4 bases from J, the junction contained 9 bases not matched to a gene. Germline V CDR1 and CDR2: LNHDA, SQIVND (reference sequence). The CDR3 length is 15 residues. The CDR3 coding sequence is TGTGCCAGTAGTAGCCGTGGGACAGAGAGCACTGAAGCTTTCTTT. Translating it yields CASSSRGTESTEAFF.

This sequence joins TRBV4-2 and TRBJ1-1, with a weak D call TRBD1 (6 bases). This CDR3 contains 15 residues. CDR1 is LGHNA and CDR2 is YNFKEQ in the germline V gene. Trimming cost V 1 base and J 5 bases, with 14 bases left between them. CDR3 nucleotides: TGTGCCAGCAGCCAAGCCTTATCAGGGGTTACTGAAGCTTTCTTT. It translates to CASSQALSGVTEAFF.

V usage is TRBV27 and J usage is TRBJ2-5; the match to TRBD2 covers 8 bases. The CDR3 contains 14 residues. Germline trimming cut 4 bases from V and 7 bases from J; bases unmatched to any gene: 8. Germline loops: CDR1 MNHEY, CDR2 SMNVEV (reference sequence). The CDR3 DNA is TGTGCCAGCAGTTCGGGGGGGGTCTACTGGACCCAGTACTTC. Amino acids: CASSSGGVYWTQYF.

V and J are TRBV11-3 and TRBJ1-5, with D tentatively TRBD1 (6 bases). CDR1 is SGHNT and CDR2 is YENEEA in the germline V gene. Trimming cost V 0 bases and J 9 bases, with 9 bases left between them. This CDR3 contains 13 residues. CDR3 sequence reads: CASSLDQGLPQHF. CDR3 nucleotides: TGTGCCAGCAGCTTAGATCAGGGGTTGCCCCAGCATTTT.

The chain joins TRBV2 to TRBJ2-5; 8 bases agree with TRBD1. The CDR3 length is 14 residues. CDR1 SNHLY and CDR2 FYNNEI come from the germline V gene. The ends lost 5 bases at V and 5 bases at J; junction bases unmatched: 7. The CDR3: CASSSLDREETQYF. CDR3 in DNA: TGTGCCAGCAGTTCCTTGGACAGGGAGGAGACCCAGTACTTC. The entire variable domain, with the rest obtained from reference TRBV2 and TRBJ2-5, is as follows: EPEVTQTPSHQVTQMGQEVILRCVPISNHLYFYWYRQILGQKVEFLVSFYNNEISEKSEIFDDQFSVERPDGSNFTLKIRSTKLEDSAMYFCASSSLDREETQYFGPGTRLLVL.

This chain links TRBV4-1 with TRBJ2-5; 8 nucleotides match TRBD2. V was clipped by 3 bases and J by 9 bases; unmatched bases: 15. The CDR3 is 16 amino acids. Germline V CDR1 and CDR2: MGHRA, YSYEKL. The CDR3 sequence is CASSHVSGMGWRAQYF. The DNA for the CDR3 is TGCGCCAGCAGCCACGTTAGCGGGATGGGGTGGAGGGCCCAGTACTTC.

This clone was seen a single time. V is TRBV4-3 and J is TRBJ2-5; TRBD1 matches 10 bases. With V trimmed by 4 bases and J by 5 bases, 10 bases remained unmatched. CDR1 and CDR2 from the germline V gene are LGHNA and YSLEER. The CDR3 is 16 residues long. CDR3 region: CASSPKGTGVPETQYF. In nucleotides, the CDR3 is TGCGCCAGCAGCCCTAAAGGGACAGGGGTTCCGGAGACCCAGTACTTC.

V usage is TRBV5-1 and J usage is TRBJ2-5, with TRBD2 identical over 10 bases. The CDR3 extends over 15 amino acids. The trim removed 3 bases at V and 5 bases at J, leaving 7 bases unmatched. Germline assignment: CDR1 SGHRS and CDR2 YFSETQ. The CDR3 loop is CASSYSGRALETQYF. The CDR3 DNA reads as TGCGCCAGCAGCTACAGCGGGAGGGCCCTGGAGACCCAGTACTTC.

The J gene is TRBJ2-1, the V gene TRBV6-1; 9 positions match TRBD1. Germline V gives CDR1 MNHNS, CDR2 SASEGT. The CDR3 runs to 16 residues. Trimming removed 4 bases from V and 5 bases from J; junction bases left unmatched: 9. CDR3 protein: CASSGIPGQGNNEQFF. CDR3 sequence (DNA): TGTGCCAGCAGTGGCATTCCGGGACAGGGTAACAATGAGCAGTTCTTC.

The chain has TRBV27 and TRBJ2-3; TRBD2 agrees at 8 bases. The V gene end was trimmed by 6 bases and the J gene end by 3 bases; junction bases not matched to a gene: 11. Germline lookup yields CDR1 MNHEY and CDR2 SMNVEV (reference sequence). CDR3 size: 16 residues. The DNA for the CDR3 is TGTGCCAGCAGACCCTTAGCGGGATCAGTGACAGATACGCAGTATTTT. Translating gives CASRPLAGSVTDTQYF.

The J gene is TRBJ2-7, the V gene TRBV6-1; 11 bases fit TRBD2. Germline V gene lookup returns CDR1 MNHNS and CDR2 SASEGT. V shed 5 bases and J 5 bases; nucleotides not matched to a gene: 2. This CDR3 is built from 13 residues. The CDR3 loop reads CASSPGLADEQYF. For the CDR3, the DNA is TGTGCCAGCAGTCCGGGACTAGCGGACGAGCAGTACTTC.

The J gene is TRBJ1-1, the V gene TRBV7-6; TRBD1 matches 7 bases. Germline V gives CDR1 SGHVS, CDR2 FNYEAQ. V lost 5 bases and J lost 0; bases outside the gene matches: 9. The CDR3 sequence is 16 residues long. CDR3 residues: CASSAGQENLNTEAFF. The CDR3 bases are TGTGCCAGCAGCGCCGGACAGGAGAATTTGAACACTGAAGCTTTCTTT.